Below are 9 T cell receptor beta chains sequenced from a single sample in a study of shared clonotypes between healthy human individuals. The method was immunoSEQ multiplex PCR; TCRdb's version includes in-frame clones alone and lacks a portion of them. The table lists under 600,000 clones, less than 98% of them singletons. The sequencing input was naive CD4+ T cells sorted from blood. Subset of the sample: CD45RA+ positively selected. These receptors were taken from a woman aged 25 to 39 in good health.

The chain uses TRBV19 and TRBJ1-1, with 9 bases identical to TRBD1. The germline V gene has CDR1 LNHDA and CDR2 SQIVND (reference sequence). V shed 7 bases and J 4 bases; nucleotides not matched to a gene: 13. The CDR3 runs 16 residues. This chain's CDR3 is CASTRRGTGFVTEAFF. CDR3 sequence (DNA): TGTGCCAGTACTAGGCGCGGGACAGGGTTCGTCACTGAAGCTTTCTTT.

This rearrangement joins TRBV7-3 to TRBJ2-1; the match to TRBD2 covers 8 bases. With V trimmed by 2 bases and J by 5 bases, 8 bases remained unmatched. The CDR3 is 16 amino acids. The germline V gene has CDR1 SGHTA and CDR2 FQGTGA. The DNA for the CDR3 is TGTGCCAGCAGCTTAGGACCTAGCGGGCCGGACAATGAGCAGTTCTTC. Translating gives CASSLGPSGPDNEQFF.

The CDR3 nucleotides read TGTGCCAGCAGCTTAGGGTCCCCGCCGGGGTACAATGAGCAGTTCTTC. Translating it yields CASSLGSPPGYNEQFF. This sequence joins TRBV7-2 and TRBJ2-1; D is possibly TRBD2 (5 bases). This CDR3 is 16 amino acids long. Germline V CDR1 and CDR2: SGHTA, FQGNSA. Trimming removed 1 base from V and 4 bases from J, with 14 bases in between.

V gene TRBV18 combines with J gene TRBJ2-1, with 8 positions matching TRBD1. Germline V lookup: CDR1 KGHSH, CDR2 LQKENI. The V gene end was trimmed by 0 bases and the J gene end by 3 bases; junction bases not matched to a gene: 4. The CDR3 has 16 residues. CDR3: CASSPPVTGGYNEQFF. The CDR3 DNA reads TGTGCCAGCTCACCACCGGTAACAGGGGGCTACAATGAGCAGTTCTTC.

The chain is built from TRBV7-9 and TRBJ2-7; 11 bases are a match to TRBD2. The germline gives CDR1 SEHNR, CDR2 FQNEAQ (reference sequence). CDR3 length: 17 amino acids. V lost 1 base and J lost 6; bases outside the gene matches: 11. The CDR3 loop is CASSLGLTQGTSGEQYF. For the CDR3, the DNA is TGTGCCAGCAGCTTAGGACTCACCCAGGGGACTAGCGGCGAGCAGTACTTC.

The chain couples TRBV6-5 to TRBJ2-5; D may be TRBD1 (5 bases). Germline V CDR1 and CDR2: MNHEY, SVGAGI. Trimming stripped 4 bases from V and 2 bases from J, with 8 bases between. CDR3 length: 13 amino acids. The CDR3 DNA is TGTGCCAGCAGTTCAGACAGACAAGAGACCCAGTACTTC. Protein sequence: CASSSDRQETQYF.

The chain uses TRBV11-2 and TRBJ1-4, with 7 bases identical to TRBD1. CDR1 SGHAT and CDR2 FQNNGV come from the germline V gene. The ends lost 3 bases at V and 2 bases at J; junction bases unmatched: 0. The CDR3 extends over 14 amino acids. The CDR3 coding sequence is TGTGCCAGCAGCTTGGGACAGACTAATGAAAAACTGTTTTTT. Translated: CASSLGQTNEKLFF.

The gene calls are TRBV11-2 and TRBJ2-7; D not certain. Germline V gene sequence: CDR1 SGHAT, CDR2 FQNNGV. This CDR3 is 15 amino acids long. V dropped 2 bases and J dropped 0 bases, with 11 bases sitting between them. CDR3 residues: CASSLKIGTSYEQYF. Written as DNA, the CDR3 is TGTGCCAGCAGCTTAAAGATCGGTACCTCCTACGAGCAGTACTTC.

The chain joins TRBV18 to TRBJ2-3; 9 nucleotides line up with TRBD1. Germline-derived CDR1 and CDR2 are KGHSH and LQKENI. The CDR3 is 15 residues long. After removal of 1 base from V and 3 bases from J, the junction contained 2 bases not matched to a gene. The CDR3 reads CASSPLGTGTDTQYF. Written as DNA, the CDR3 is TGTGCCAGCTCACCACTGGGGACAGGGACAGATACGCAGTATTTT.